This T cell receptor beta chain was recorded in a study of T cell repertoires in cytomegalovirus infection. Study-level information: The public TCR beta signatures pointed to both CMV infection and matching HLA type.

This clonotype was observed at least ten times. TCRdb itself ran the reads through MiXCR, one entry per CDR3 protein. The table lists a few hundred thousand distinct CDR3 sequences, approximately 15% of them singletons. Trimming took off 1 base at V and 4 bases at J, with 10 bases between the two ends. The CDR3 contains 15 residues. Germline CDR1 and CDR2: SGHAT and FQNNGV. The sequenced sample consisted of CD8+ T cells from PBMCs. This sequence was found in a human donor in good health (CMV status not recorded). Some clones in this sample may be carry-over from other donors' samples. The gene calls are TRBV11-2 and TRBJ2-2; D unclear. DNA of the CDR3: TGTGCCAGCAGCTTAGTGTCAGGTCGCACCGGGGAGCTGTTTTTT. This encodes CASSLVSGRTGELFF.